A single sample gave rise to the 20 T cell receptor beta chains below, sequenced in a study of T cell responses to AZD1222 COVID-19 vaccine. Repertoires were generated with immunoSEQ multiplex PCR, while TCRdb's copy carries only in-frame clones and drops some. The table includes around 110,000 clones, 70% to 90% detected once. The material was peripheral blood, obtained on day 0 of MenACWY control vaccination. The receptors come from an adult in good health.

The chain uses TRBV28 and TRBJ1-2; possible D gene TRBD1, 6 bases. V was shortened by 8 bases and J by 7 bases, with 20 bases between the two germline ends. The CDR3 consists of 14 residues. Germline V gene data show CDR1 as MDHEN and CDR2 as SYDVKM. The CDR3 loop reads CASSLVGQFFGYTF. The CDR3 DNA follows: TGTGCCAGCTCTTTGGTAGGACAGTTTTTTGGCTACACCTTC.

This chain uses TRBV29-1 with TRBJ2-7; TRBD1 aligns across 10 bases. In germline, CDR1 is SQVTM, CDR2 ANQGSEA. The CDR3 spans 12 residues. After removal of 8 bases from V and 3 bases from J, the junction contained 4 bases not matched to a gene. The CDR3 loop reads CSIRDRGYEQYF. CDR3 in DNA: TGCAGCATCCGGGACAGGGGCTACGAGCAGTACTTC.

The chain employs TRBV7-9 and TRBJ2-5, with D unresolved. The CDR3 sequence is 13 residues long. V lost 5 bases and J lost 5, with 12 bases in between. Germline lookup yields CDR1 SEHNR and CDR2 FQNEAQ (reference sequence). For the CDR3, the DNA is TGTGCCAGCAGCCCTGTCTACGTGGAGACCCAGTACTTC. Translated: CASSPVYVETQYF.

The V call is TRBV2, the J call TRBJ1-5, with 9 bases aligning to TRBD1. Germline lookup yields CDR1 SNHLY and CDR2 FYNNEI. V was pared by 4 bases and J by 6 bases, with 1 base of the junction left unmatched. The CDR3 extends over 13 amino acids. The CDR3 sequence is CASSATGGQPQHF. The CDR3, as DNA: TGTGCCAGCAGTGCGACAGGGGGTCAGCCCCAGCATTTT.

The chain combines TRBV28 with TRBJ1-5; D is perhaps TRBD1 (5 bases). This CDR3 is 15 amino acids long. V lost 1 base and J 6 bases, leaving 13 bases between the germline ends. CDR1 and CDR2 from the germline V gene are MDHEN and SYDVKM. CDR3 nucleotides: TGTGCCAGCAGTTTATCCCATGGCGGGGGTCAGCCCCAGCATTTT. This sequence encodes CASSLSHGGGQPQHF.

The chain has TRBV18 and TRBJ1-1, with TRBD1 matching over 8 bases. CDR3 length: 15 residues. CDR1 KGHSH and CDR2 LQKENI come from the germline V gene. V shed 3 bases, J shed 4 bases, and the junction held 7 bases outside the gene matches. The CDR3: CASSPDQGAGTEAFF. DNA of the CDR3: TGTGCCAGCTCACCTGATCAGGGGGCTGGCACTGAAGCTTTCTTT.

V usage is TRBV4-3 and J usage is TRBJ2-7, with a possible D match to TRBD1 (7 bases). This CDR3 has 14 residues. CDR1 is LGHNA, CDR2 YSLEER, per germline. The V end lost 1 base, the J end lost 3 bases, and 10 bases lay between the germline ends. CDR3 DNA sequence: TGCGCCAGCAGCCAAGGGGGGGACAGCTACGAGCAGTACTTC. It translates to CASSQGGDSYEQYF.

This chain uses TRBV7-6 with TRBJ1-2; 7 nucleotides match TRBD1. Trimming took 2 bases from V and 0 from J; bases not matched to a gene: 3. CDR1 is SGHVS, CDR2 FNYEAQ, per germline. CDR3 length: 15 residues. The CDR3 nucleotides read TGTGCCAGCAGCTTATTCACAGGGGCTAACTATGGCTACACCTTC. Amino acid sequence: CASSLFTGANYGYTF.

The V and J genes are TRBV7-6 and TRBJ1-4; tentative D call: TRBD1 (6 bases). This CDR3 has 15 amino acids. Trimming took 5 bases from V and 6 from J, leaving 16 bases between them. Germline loops: CDR1 SGHVS, CDR2 FNYEAQ. The CDR3 spells CASSQDRSLDEKLFF. CDR3 nucleotide sequence: TGTGCCAGCAGCCAAGACAGGTCTCTGGATGAAAAACTGTTTTTT.

The gene calls are TRBV28 and TRBJ1-5, with D perhaps matching TRBD1 (6 bases). V lost 4 bases and J 4 bases, leaving 29 bases between the germline ends. The germline V gene has CDR1 MDHEN and CDR2 SYDVKM. CDR3 length equals 20 residues. The CDR3 spells CASSSRLGLRGGGQNQPQHF. As DNA, the CDR3 is TGTGCCAGCAGTTCCCGGTTGGGGCTCAGAGGGGGAGGACAGAATCAGCCCCAGCATTTT.

This chain links TRBV7-2 with TRBJ1-4; D gene unclear. Per germline, CDR1 SGHTA and CDR2 FQGNSA. The CDR3 loop spans 14 amino acids. V was shortened by 5 bases and J by 3 bases, with 10 bases between the two germline ends. The CDR3 is CASSTLGPNEKLFF. The CDR3 nucleotides read TGTGCCAGCAGCACTCTGGGCCCTAATGAAAAACTGTTTTTT. Together with reference TRBV7-2 and TRBJ1-4, the CDR3 gives the full variable domain: GAGVSQSPSNKVTEKGKDVELRCDPISGHTALYWYRQSLGQGLEFLIYFQGNSAPDKSGLPSDRFSAERTGGSVSTLTIQRTQQEDSAVYLCASSTLGPNEKLFFGSGTQLSVL.

The CDR3 DNA reads TGCGCCAGCACCCCGACCGGGGACTATGGCTACACCTTC. Its translation is CASTPTGDYGYTF. The chain links TRBV10-2 to TRBJ1-2, with no clear D. The CDR3 is 13 residues long. CDR1 and CDR2 from the germline V gene are WSHSY and SAAADI. Between the trimmed V and J ends, which lost 7 bases and 3 bases, there was a span of 12 bases.

The J gene is TRBJ1-2, the V gene TRBV6-6, with D possibly TRBD1 on 5 matching bases. The ends were cut back, 4 bases at V and 4 bases at J, with 13 bases in the middle. Germline loops: CDR1 MNHNY, CDR2 SVGAGI (reference sequence). The CDR3 is made up of 14 amino acids. CDR3 residues: CASSSPGGAYGYTF. The CDR3 DNA sequence: TGTGCCAGCAGTTCCCCCGGCGGGGCCTATGGCTACACCTTC.

This rearrangement joins TRBV5-4 to TRBJ2-2; 8 bases are a match to TRBD1. V gave up 0 bases and J gave up 6 bases; unmatched junction bases: 13. CDR3 size: 18 residues. Germline-derived CDR1 and CDR2 are SGHNT and YYREEE (reference sequence). CDR3 amino acids: CASSLDPQGAGGAGELFF. The CDR3 coding sequence is TGTGCCAGCAGCTTGGATCCCCAGGGGGCTGGAGGGGCCGGGGAGCTGTTTTTT.

The rearrangement joins TRBV5-1 to TRBJ1-1; perhaps TRBD1 as D (6 bases). With 5 bases removed from V and 4 bases from J, the gap between germline ends came to 21 bases. The CDR3 consists of 16 residues. Germline values: CDR1 SGHRS, CDR2 YFSETQ. CDR3 coding DNA: TGCGCCAGCAGTCCCTTAGCCAGGGGCAGGGGCACTGAAGCTTTCTTT. The encoded protein is CASSPLARGRGTEAFF.

This chain connects TRBV6-6 to TRBJ1-1; 7 bases are shared with TRBD1. This CDR3 is built from 14 residues. With 8 bases clipped from V and 1 base from J, the junction kept 7 bases outside the gene matches. CDR1 is MNHNY and CDR2 is SVGAGI in the germline V gene (reference sequence). CDR3 protein: CASQKQGPNTEAFF. The CDR3 DNA reads TGTGCCAGCCAGAAACAGGGGCCGAACACTGAAGCTTTCTTT.

The chain employs TRBV12-2 and TRBJ2-7; no check of the table's D call, TRBD2, against the DNA was made. TRBV12-2 constitutes a pseudogene. The CDR3 runs 13 residues. Here the CDR3 reads CASRLGRGGLEYF. The CDR3 nucleotides are TGTGCAAGTCGCTTAGGGCGGGGAGGACTCGAGTACTTC.

The rearrangement joins TRBV7-3 to TRBJ1-1; D not resolved. CDR1 is SGHTA and CDR2 is FQGTGA in the germline V gene. Trimming took off 0 bases at V and 1 base at J, with 3 bases between the two ends. CDR3 length equals 13 residues. CDR3: CASSLTPNTEAFF. The CDR3 region has the DNA TGTGCCAGCAGCTTAACGCCGAACACTGAAGCTTTCTTT.

This chain uses TRBV5-6 with TRBJ1-6; D is undetermined. CDR1 and CDR2 from the germline V gene are SGHDT and YYEEEE. V lost 1 base, J lost 9 bases, and 14 bases lay in between. This CDR3 has 15 residues. CDR3 bases: TGTGCCAGCAGCTTGAGTCGCCGGGCCGGTTCACCCCTCCACTTT. It codes for CASSLSRRAGSPLHF.

The V call is TRBV12-3 or TRBV12-4, the J call TRBJ2-5; D call uncertain. This CDR3 region has 13 residues. V lost 2 bases, J lost 13 bases, and 17 bases lay in between. The CDR3 bases are TGTGCCAGCAGTTTAACCGTGGGTCCAGGTCCGTACTTC. Amino acid sequence: CASSLTVGPGPYF.